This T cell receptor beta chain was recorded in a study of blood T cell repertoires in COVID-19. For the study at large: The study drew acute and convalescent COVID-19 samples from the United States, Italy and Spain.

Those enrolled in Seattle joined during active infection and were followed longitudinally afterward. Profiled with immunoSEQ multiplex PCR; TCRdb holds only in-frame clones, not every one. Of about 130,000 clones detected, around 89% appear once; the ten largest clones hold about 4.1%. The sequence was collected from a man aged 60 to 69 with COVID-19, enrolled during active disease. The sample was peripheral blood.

DNA for the CDR3: TGCGCCAGCAGTCAGGGGGATAGGCAAGAGACCCAGTACTTC. Translated: CASSQGDRQETQYF. V is TRBV10-1 and J is TRBJ2-5, with 7 bases lining up with TRBD1. This CDR3 contains 14 residues. CDR1 WNHNN and CDR2 SYGVQD come from the germline V gene (reference sequence). With V trimmed by 5 bases and J by 2 bases, 5 bases remained unmatched.